These 19 T cell receptor beta chains were sequenced from one sample in a study of molecular identifiers for immune sequencing clone quantification. Each CDR3 protein is one row after TCRdb ran MiXCR on the PCR reads. The sample holds hundreds of thousands of distinct CDR3 sequences, over 20% seen once. The sample was naive CD8+ T cells from blood, with Jurkat cell RNA spiked in. Subset: FACS-sorted CD8+CD4-CCR7+CD45RA+ naive T cells. The receptors come from a human donor in good health. Some libraries in this study had Jurkat cell RNA spiked in.

About this clonotype: A read error is possible here, since a much larger clone lies one base away. The conserved phenylalanine or tryptophan is not found at the CDR3 terminus, so this likely reflects a read error. This chain links TRBV28 with TRBJ2-3; 8 positions agree with TRBD1. The CDR3 runs to 14 residues. V trimming: 7 bases; J trimming: 7 bases; junction bases outside the gene matches: 10. Looked up from germline, CDR1 is MDHEN and CDR2 is SYDVKM. CDR3 in DNA: TGTGCCAGCACCGTAGGACAGGGAATTAATACGCAGTATATT. Protein: CASTVGQGINTQYI.

On this clonotype itself: A much larger clone lies a single base off, so this may be a read error. The rearrangement uses TRBV7-9 and TRBJ2-7; D might be TRBD1 or TRBD2, each matching 5 bases. The germline V gene has CDR1 SEHNR and CDR2 FQNEAQ (reference sequence). The CDR3 has 15 amino acids. The CDR3 nucleotides are TGTGCCGGCAGCCTCCTCCGGGACCAAATTGACGAGCAGTACTTC. It yields the protein CAGSLLRDQIDEQYF.

The V call is TRBV20-1, the J call TRBJ2-5; TRBD1 matches at 7 bases. The ends lost 3 bases at V and 1 base at J; junction bases unmatched: 5. The CDR3 spans 14 residues. The germline V gene encodes CDR1 DFQATT and CDR2 SNEGSKA (reference sequence). CDR3 coding DNA: TGCAGTGCTAGGGGACAGCCGTTCCAAGAGACCCAGTACTTC. Protein sequence: CSARGQPFQETQYF.

This clonotype was counted only a few times. The chain joins TRBV7-6 to TRBJ1-5, with D uncertain. The CDR3 extends over 15 amino acids. The V end was cut by 5 bases, the J end by 0 bases, with 11 bases between. CDR1 is SGHVS, CDR2 FNYEAQ, per germline. The CDR3 region has the DNA TGTGCCAGCAGCCTGAACCCAGGTAGCAATCAGCCCCAGCATTTT. This sequence encodes CASSLNPGSNQPQHF. Together with reference TRBV7-6 and TRBJ1-5, the CDR3 gives the full variable domain: GAGVSQSPRYKVTKRGQDVALRCDPISGHVSLYWYRQALGQGPEFLTYFNYEAQQDKSGLPNDRFSAERPEGSISTLTIQRTEQRDSAMYRCASSLNPGSNQPQHFGDGTRLSIL.

The chain combines TRBV7-6 with TRBJ2-7; 10 bases map to TRBD2. J lost 4 bases, V lost 0 bases, and 9 bases had no gene match. The CDR3 sequence is 17 residues long. Germline values: CDR1 SGHVS, CDR2 FNYEAQ. The CDR3 here is CASSLAISGGARYEQYF. The CDR3 DNA reads as TGTGCCAGCAGCTTAGCGATCAGCGGGGGGGCGCGGTACGAGCAGTACTTC.

This chain joins TRBV27 and TRBJ2-7; tentative D call: TRBD2 (6 bases). Germline assignment: CDR1 MNHEY and CDR2 SMNVEV (reference sequence). The CDR3 runs 13 residues. Trimming took off 6 bases at V and 1 base at J, with 10 bases between the two ends. As DNA, the CDR3 is TGTGCCAGCAGGGTCGGGAGTTCCTACGAGCAGTACTTC. This encodes CASRVGSSYEQYF.

As regards this clonotype: Given the absence of the conserved phenylalanine or tryptophan at the CDR3 end, a read error is likely. This CDR3 reads CSVVFFPGGRSDNEQFL. Written as DNA, the CDR3 is TGCAGCGTTGTGTTTTTCCCGGGCGGGAGGAGTGACAATGAGCAGTTCCTC. The gene calls are TRBV29-1 and TRBJ2-1; 8 bases align to TRBD2. Trimming cost V 4 bases and J 5 bases; bases outside gene matches: 16. CDR1 and CDR2 from the germline V gene are SQVTM and ANQGSEA. The length of the CDR3 is 17 residues.

The J gene is TRBJ2-7, the V gene TRBV28, with 8 nucleotides matching TRBD2. Losses at the gene ends were 5 bases for V and 3 bases for J; bases not matched to a gene: 12. Germline V lookup: CDR1 MDHEN, CDR2 SYDVKM. CDR3 size: 16 residues. The CDR3 loop is CASSIIISGGGYEQYF. The DNA for the CDR3 is TGTGCCAGCAGTATAATTATTTCGGGGGGGGGCTACGAGCAGTACTTC.

Only a few counts were recorded for this clonotype. The chain carries TRBV20-1 and TRBJ1-5, with TRBD1 as a possible D gene (6 bases). The germline CDR1 and CDR2 sequences are DFQATT and SNEGSKA (reference sequence). The ends were cut back, 3 bases at V and 3 bases at J, with 18 bases in the middle. The CDR3 covers 16 residues. DNA of the CDR3: TGCAGTGCTAGTCGGGACACCATCCGCCCCAATCAGCCCCAGCATTTT. The encoded protein is CSASRDTIRPNQPQHF.

This clonotype was recorded a few times. The chain employs TRBV20-1 and TRBJ2-7; D gene unclear. The germline gives CDR1 DFQATT, CDR2 SNEGSKA (reference sequence). CDR3 length: 14 residues. Trimming stripped 6 bases from V and 3 bases from J, with 18 bases between. The CDR3 DNA is TGCAGTGCAAATAGGCGGCAGAGAGTCTACGAGCAGTACTTC. This translates into CSANRRQRVYEQYF.

This clonotype was seen repeatedly, ten times or more. The chain employs TRBV7-9 and TRBJ2-2; a weak D match, TRBD2 (5 bases). V was trimmed by 5 bases and J by 7 bases, leaving 11 bases between them. This CDR3 spans 13 amino acids. Germline loops: CDR1 SEHNR, CDR2 FQNEAQ (reference sequence). CDR3 DNA sequence: TGTGCCAGCAGCAATCCCCGGGACGGGGAGCTGTTTTTT. This codes for CASSNPRDGELFF.

The DNA of the CDR3 is TGTGCCAGCAGCCAAGCCCCCTTTACGACTAGCGGTAATGAGCAGTTCTTC. Translation: CASSQAPFTTSGNEQFF. The rearrangement uses TRBV4-2 and TRBJ2-1; 9 bases are a match to TRBD2. The J segment lost 7 bases and the V segment lost 1 base, leaving 11 bases of the junction unmatched. The CDR3 has 17 amino acids. CDR1 is LGHNA and CDR2 is YNFKEQ in the germline V gene.

The J gene is TRBJ2-7, the V gene TRBV6-5; 13 positions match TRBD2. V dropped 8 bases and J dropped 6; count of bases not matched to a gene: 4. There are 13 residues in the CDR3. CDR1 and CDR2 from the germline V gene are MNHEY and SVGAGI. CDR3 DNA: TGTGCCAGCGGACTAGCGGGAGCGGTCGAGCAGTACTTC. Translated, it gives CASGLAGAVEQYF.

The V gene is TRBV19, the J gene TRBJ2-3; no definite D call. V dropped 5 bases and J dropped 5 bases, with 11 bases sitting between them. This CDR3 spans 13 amino acids. The germline gives CDR1 LNHDA, CDR2 SQIVND (reference sequence). CDR3 in amino acids: CASSYYHLDTQYF. The DNA of the CDR3 is TGTGCCAGTAGTTACTACCACCTAGATACGCAGTATTTT.

This clonotype has a count of ten or more. This chain links TRBV24-1 with TRBJ1-1, with unresolved D. Trimming took off 8 bases at V and 5 bases at J, with 11 bases between the two ends. The CDR3 length is 12 residues. Germline CDR1 is KGHDR and CDR2 is SFDVKD. The CDR3 loop is CATNNAGTEAFF. DNA for the CDR3: TGTGCCACCAACAACGCCGGGACTGAAGCTTTCTTT.

The chain links TRBV9 to TRBJ1-5; no definite D call. CDR3 size: 14 residues. Germline CDR1 and CDR2: SGDLS and YYNGEE. V was pared by 4 bases and J by 0 bases, with 8 bases between. CDR3 nucleotide sequence: TGTGCCAGCAGCCCAACTGCTAGCAATCAGCCCCAGCATTTT. This sequence encodes CASSPTASNQPQHF. The full variable domain, completed using reference TRBV9 and TRBJ1-5, is DSGVTQTPKHLITATGQRVTLRCSPRSGDLSVYWYQQSLDQGLQFLIQYYNGEERAKGNILERFSAQQFPDLHSELNLSSLELGDSALYFCASSPTASNQPQHFGDGTRLSIL.

This clonotype occurred a few times. This rearrangement joins TRBV6-1 to TRBJ1-5, with 8 positions matching TRBD1. The CDR3 extends over 18 amino acids. Germline CDR1 reads MNHNS; CDR2 reads SASEGT. V trimming: 0 bases; J trimming: 0 bases; junction bases outside the gene matches: 7. The CDR3 here is CASSEAGQAVYSNQPQHF. In nucleotides, the CDR3 is TGTGCCAGCAGTGAAGCGGGACAGGCAGTTTATAGCAATCAGCCCCAGCATTTT.

The sample holds many counts of this clonotype. V usage is TRBV14 and J usage is TRBJ1-1; tentatively, D is TRBD1 (6 bases). The V gene's germline CDR1 is SGHDN and CDR2 FVKESK. The CDR3 runs to 17 residues. The V and J ends lost 4 bases and 0 bases respectively, with 18 bases between them. In DNA, the CDR3 is TGTGCCAGCAGCCCCCTTCGGGGGGGGCCAGTGAACACTGAAGCTTTCTTT. Its protein product is CASSPLRGGPVNTEAFF.

In regard to this clonotype: Relative to the germline gene, one junction end is altered; a read error may explain this. In nucleotides, the CDR3 is TGTGCCAGCGGCTTATTCCTAGCGGGGGCCCACGCCGGGGAGCTGTTTTTT. Its translation: CASGLFLAGAHAGELFF. The chain couples TRBV7-9 to TRBJ2-2, with 10 nucleotides matching TRBD2. This CDR3 is 17 amino acids long. Germline CDR1 and CDR2: SEHNR and FQNEAQ (reference sequence).